This TCR beta chain was identified during a study of breast tumors, draining lymph nodes, adjacent tissues. TCRdb reprocessed the multiplex PCR reads with MiXCR, giving one entry per CDR3 protein. The sample has about 300,000 distinct CDR3 sequences, roughly 30% seen once. Samples came from axillary lymph nodes draining the breast cancer. V was pared by 6 bases and J by 9 bases, with 7 bases of the junction left unmatched. The germline V gene encodes CDR1 MNHEY and CDR2 SVGEGT. The CDR3 spans 14 residues. This TCR was recovered from a female donor with breast cancer. Some clones in this sample may be carry-over from other donors' samples. Sequencing used axillary lymph node tissue. The chain links TRBV6-2 or TRBV6-3 to TRBJ2-1, with 11 bases identical to TRBD2. As DNA, the CDR3 is TGTGCCAGCAGACTAGCGGGAGAGGGCACTGAGCAGTTCTTC. This sequence encodes CASRLAGEGTEQFF.